This T cell receptor (beta chain) was sequenced in a study of shared clonotypes between healthy human individuals. V lost 9 bases and J 8 bases, leaving 13 bases between the germline ends. The CDR3 is made up of 12 amino acids. In germline, CDR1 is SGHVS, CDR2 FQNEAQ. Per the study methods: Filtering differed, since immunoSEQ gave only junction sequences and no quality scores. Profiled with immunoSEQ multiplex PCR; TCRdb holds only in-frame clones, not every one. That table gives V, J and clone size, and the DNA gave D and trimming. The table shows 1.5 million to 2.5 million clones, with over 85% occurring only once. As defined, naive CD8 cells were CD45RO-negative and positively selected for CCR7, with terminally differentiated effector memory CD45RA+ cells excluded. Every contributor of samples was a Caucasian grown-up residing in Nashville, Tennessee.

The chain couples TRBV7-8 to TRBJ1-4; TRBD1 might be the D (6 bases). The sequence derives from a man younger than 30 in good health. Material for sequencing was naive CD8+ T cells sorted from blood. CDR3 sequence: CASRGDEEKLFF. CDR3 DNA: TGTGCCAGTAGGGGGGACGAAGAAAAACTGTTTTTT.